The TCR beta chain described here comes from a study of regulatory T cells in long-lasting Graves disease. Findings and limits, study-wide: Among persistent patients, a larger number of public clonotypes were shared (approximately 3,000) than among newly diagnosed patients (966).

The CDR3 is made up of 13 amino acids. V shed 7 bases and J 8 bases; nucleotides not matched to a gene: 10. Looked up from germline, CDR1 is SQVTM and CDR2 is ANQGSEA. Time point denoted: persistent/refractory GD, antithyroid drugs over 5 years with positive TRAb. Scientists built the TCR library using RNA that was extracted from PBMCs. Only a few counts were recorded for this clonotype. The antigen is undetermined. iRepertoire HTBI primers and Arm-PCR of CDR3 regions built TCR beta libraries. One entry per CDR3 protein results from TCRdb running MiXCR on the multiplex PCR reads. The table has 350,000 to 450,000 distinct CDR3 sequences, roughly 23% seen once; the top ten hold roughly an eighth.

The gene calls are TRBV29-1 and TRBJ1-2; 10 bases are a match to TRBD1. The sample was peripheral blood mononuclear cells (PBMCs), taken when the disease was refractory, from a patient treated with antithyroid drugs. This TCR derives from a female donor with Graves disease. CDR3 region: CSAPGTGAGGYTF. CDR3 in DNA: TGCAGCGCTCCCGGGACAGGGGCTGGAGGCTACACCTTC.